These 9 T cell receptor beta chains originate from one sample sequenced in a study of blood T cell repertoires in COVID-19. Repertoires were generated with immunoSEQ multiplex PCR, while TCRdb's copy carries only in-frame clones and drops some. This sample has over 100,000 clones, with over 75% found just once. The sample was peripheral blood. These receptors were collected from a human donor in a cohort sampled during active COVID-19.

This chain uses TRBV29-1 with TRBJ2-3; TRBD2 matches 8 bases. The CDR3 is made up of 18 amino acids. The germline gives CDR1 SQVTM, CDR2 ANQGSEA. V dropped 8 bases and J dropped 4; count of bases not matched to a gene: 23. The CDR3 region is CSTVGTDDGAGASDTQYF. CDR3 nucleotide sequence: TGCAGCACCGTAGGGACTGACGATGGAGCGGGAGCCTCAGATACGCAGTATTTT.

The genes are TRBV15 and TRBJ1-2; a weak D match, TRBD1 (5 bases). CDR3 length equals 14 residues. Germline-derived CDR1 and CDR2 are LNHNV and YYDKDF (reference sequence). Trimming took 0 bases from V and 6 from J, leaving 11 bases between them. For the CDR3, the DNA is TGTGCCACCAGCAGAGACAGGGCCTACAATGGCTACACCTTC. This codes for CATSRDRAYNGYTF.

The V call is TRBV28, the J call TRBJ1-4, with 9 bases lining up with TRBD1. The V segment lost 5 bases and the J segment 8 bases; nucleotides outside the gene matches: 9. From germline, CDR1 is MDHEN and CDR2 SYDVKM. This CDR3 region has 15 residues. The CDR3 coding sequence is TGTGCCAGCAGTAACGGGGGACAGGGTGAGGAAAAACTGTTTTTT. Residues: CASSNGGQGEEKLFF.

The CDR3 spells CSVEDSRTGVFEQYF. The CDR3 DNA follows: TGCAGCGTTGAAGATAGCCGGACAGGTGTGTTCGAGCAGTACTTC. V usage is TRBV29-1 and J usage is TRBJ2-7; 7 nucleotides line up with TRBD1. The germline V gene has CDR1 SQVTM and CDR2 ANQGSEA. With V trimmed by 0 bases and J by 6 bases, 11 bases remained unmatched. The CDR3 contains 15 residues.

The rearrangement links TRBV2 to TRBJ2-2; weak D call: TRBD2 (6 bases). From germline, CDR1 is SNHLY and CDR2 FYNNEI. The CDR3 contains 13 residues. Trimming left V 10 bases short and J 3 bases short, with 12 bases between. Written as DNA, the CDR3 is TGTGCCATCCGGGAGTGGGACACCGGGGAGCTGTTTTTT. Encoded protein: CAIREWDTGELFF.

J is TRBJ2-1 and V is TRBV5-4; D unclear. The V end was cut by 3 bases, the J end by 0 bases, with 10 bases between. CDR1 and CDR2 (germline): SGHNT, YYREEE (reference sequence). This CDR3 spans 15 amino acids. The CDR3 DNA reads TGTGCCAGCAGCTCGGTTATAACCTCCTACAATGAGCAGTTCTTC. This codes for CASSSVITSYNEQFF.

The CDR3 region is CARSLFTRVSQPQHF. CDR3 in DNA: TGTGCCAGAAGCCTTTTTACGAGGGTTAGTCAGCCCCAGCATTTT. The chain uses TRBV5-3 and TRBJ1-5; D gene ambiguous. TRBV5-3 is placed among ORFs of uncertain function. Trimming pared 4 bases from V and 6 bases from J, leaving 17 bases between. The CDR3 has 15 residues.

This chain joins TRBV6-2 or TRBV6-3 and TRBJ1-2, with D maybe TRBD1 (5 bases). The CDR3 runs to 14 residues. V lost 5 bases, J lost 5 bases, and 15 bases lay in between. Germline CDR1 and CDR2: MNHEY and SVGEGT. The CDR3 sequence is CASSPLGGNYGYTF. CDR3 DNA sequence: TGTGCCAGCAGTCCGCTGGGGGGAAATTATGGCTACACCTTC.

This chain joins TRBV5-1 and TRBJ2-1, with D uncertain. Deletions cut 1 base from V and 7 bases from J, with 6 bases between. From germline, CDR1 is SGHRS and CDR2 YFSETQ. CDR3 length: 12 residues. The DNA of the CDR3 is TGCGCCAGCAGCTTGTCCAGAAATGAGCAGTTCTTC. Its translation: CASSLSRNEQFF.